This entry describes one T cell receptor beta chain. Its antigen is still unknown. CD8+ and CD4+ T cells were negatively isolated; TEMRA cells were FACS-enriched. This specimen comes from a study of CD8 T cells in Susac syndrome. Study information: Sequencing included Susac syndrome patients, five or six of them with active disease and eight in remission. Regarding the study as a whole: The CD4+ T cell repertoires in Susac syndrome did not show any clonal expansion.

Random-hexamer reverse transcription was applied to roughly 0.5 to 1 ug RNA. The TCR beta CDR3 was amplified by immunoSEQ multiplex PCR across 54 Vbeta, 13 Jbeta. TCRdb reprocessed the immunoSEQ multiplex PCR reads via MiXCR and lists one record per CDR3 protein. The data contain around 170,000 distinct CDR3 sequences, approximately 94% of them singletons. The CDR3 has 16 residues. Germline CDR1 and CDR2: SGHRS and YFSETQ. V dropped 2 bases and J dropped 0 bases, with 9 bases sitting between them. This sequence was found in a human donor with Susac syndrome. Material for sequencing was CD4+ T cells from PBMCs. This chain links TRBV5-1 with TRBJ2-6, with D unresolved. The CDR3 reads CASSFRTDSGANVLTF. In DNA, the CDR3 is TGCGCCAGCAGCTTCCGGACGGACTCTGGGGCCAACGTCCTGACTTTC.